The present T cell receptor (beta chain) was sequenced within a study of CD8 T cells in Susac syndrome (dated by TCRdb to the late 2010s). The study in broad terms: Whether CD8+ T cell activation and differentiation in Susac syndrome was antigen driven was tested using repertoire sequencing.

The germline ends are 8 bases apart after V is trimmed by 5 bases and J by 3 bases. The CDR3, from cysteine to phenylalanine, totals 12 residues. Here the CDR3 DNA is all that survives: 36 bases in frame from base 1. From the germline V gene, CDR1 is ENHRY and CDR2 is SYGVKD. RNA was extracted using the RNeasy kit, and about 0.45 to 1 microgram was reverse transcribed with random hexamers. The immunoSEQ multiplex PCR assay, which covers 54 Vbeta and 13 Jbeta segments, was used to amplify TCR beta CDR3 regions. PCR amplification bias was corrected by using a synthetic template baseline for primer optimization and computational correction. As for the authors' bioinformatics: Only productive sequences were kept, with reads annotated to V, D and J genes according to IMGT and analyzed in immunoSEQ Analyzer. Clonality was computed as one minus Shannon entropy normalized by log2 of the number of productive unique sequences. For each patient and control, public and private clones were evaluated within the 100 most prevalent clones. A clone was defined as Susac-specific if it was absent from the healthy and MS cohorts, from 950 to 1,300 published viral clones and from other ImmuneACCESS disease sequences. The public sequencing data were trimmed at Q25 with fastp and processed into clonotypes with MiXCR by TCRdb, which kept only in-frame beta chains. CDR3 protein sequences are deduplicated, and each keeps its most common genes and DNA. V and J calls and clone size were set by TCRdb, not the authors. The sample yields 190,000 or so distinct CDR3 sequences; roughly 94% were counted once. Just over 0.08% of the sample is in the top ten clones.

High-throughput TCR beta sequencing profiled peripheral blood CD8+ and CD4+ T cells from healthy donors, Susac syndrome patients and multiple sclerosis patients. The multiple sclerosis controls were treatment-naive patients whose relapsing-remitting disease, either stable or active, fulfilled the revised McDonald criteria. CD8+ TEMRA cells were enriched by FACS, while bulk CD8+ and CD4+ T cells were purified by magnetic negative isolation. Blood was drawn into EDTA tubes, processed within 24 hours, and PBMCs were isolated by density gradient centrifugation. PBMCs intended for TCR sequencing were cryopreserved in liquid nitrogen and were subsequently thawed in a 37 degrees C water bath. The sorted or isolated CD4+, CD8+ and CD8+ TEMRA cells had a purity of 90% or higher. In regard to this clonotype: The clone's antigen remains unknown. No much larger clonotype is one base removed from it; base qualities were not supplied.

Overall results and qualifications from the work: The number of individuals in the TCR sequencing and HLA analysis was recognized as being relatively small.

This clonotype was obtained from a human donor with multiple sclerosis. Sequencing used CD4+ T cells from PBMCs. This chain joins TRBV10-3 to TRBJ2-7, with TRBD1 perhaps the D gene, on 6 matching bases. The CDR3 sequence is CAISKDSYEQYF. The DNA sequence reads TGTGCCATCAGTAAGGACAGCTACGAGCAGTACTTC.